This TCR beta chain is from a study of early T cells in non-severe SARS-CoV-2 infection. Looking at the study overall: Sequencing of unsorted whole blood was done on bulk RNA, leaving chains unpaired.

TCRdb used MiXCR to reprocess the 5' RACE reads, holding one entry per CDR3 protein. The sample yields fewer than 85,000 distinct CDR3 sequences, 16% seen once. Germline assignment: CDR1 MDHEN and CDR2 SYDVKM. The CDR3 is 14 residues long. Trimming removed 2 bases from V and 4 bases from J, with 11 bases in between. In this sample, this clonotype turned up a few times. The V call is TRBV28, the J call TRBJ1-1; a possible D gene is TRBD1 (5 bases). Sequenced sample: whole blood. The TCR comes from an adult who was a healthcare worker with PCR-confirmed SARS-CoV-2 infection or an uninfected control (not recorded which). This chain's CDR3 is CASSLAGFGTEAFF. The CDR3 DNA is TGTGCCAGCAGTTTAGCAGGGTTCGGCACTGAAGCTTTCTTT.